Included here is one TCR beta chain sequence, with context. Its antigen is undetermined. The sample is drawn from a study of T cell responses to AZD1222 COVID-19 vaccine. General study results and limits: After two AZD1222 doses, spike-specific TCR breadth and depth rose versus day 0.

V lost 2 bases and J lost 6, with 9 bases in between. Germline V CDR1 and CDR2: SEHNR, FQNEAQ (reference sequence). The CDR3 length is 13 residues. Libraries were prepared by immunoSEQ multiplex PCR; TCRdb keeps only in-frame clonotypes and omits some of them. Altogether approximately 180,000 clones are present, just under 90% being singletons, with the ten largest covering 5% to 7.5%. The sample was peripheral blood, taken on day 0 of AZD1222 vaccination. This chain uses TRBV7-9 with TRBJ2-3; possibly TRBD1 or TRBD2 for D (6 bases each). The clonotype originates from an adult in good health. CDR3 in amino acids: CASSLRGEDTQYF. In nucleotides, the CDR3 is TGTGCCAGCAGCTTAAGGGGGGAGGATACGCAGTATTTT.